This entry lists 19 T cell receptor beta chains sequenced from one sample in a study of CD8 T cells in ankylosing spondylitis (dated by TCRdb to about 2017). Libraries were constructed by 5' RACE. Data came from an Illumina HiSeq 2500. TCRdb trimmed the raw reads at Q25, called clones with MiXCR and kept productive beta chains. Under each unique CDR3 protein, matching rows form one entry showing the most common genes and DNA. In this sample the table shows about 190,000 distinct CDR3 sequences, 13% of which occur a single time. 9.5% to 12% of the sample belongs to the ten largest clones. The sequenced sample was blood, either unsorted or a sorted T cell fraction (not recorded which). All receptors derive from a female donor with ankylosing spondylitis or in good health (not recorded which).

The rearrangement uses TRBV3-1 and TRBJ1-2; D is unclear. V lost 10 bases to trimming and J lost 4 bases, with 22 bases between them. The CDR3 runs 15 residues. Germline V lookup: CDR1 LGHDT, CDR2 YNNKEL (reference sequence). The chain's CDR3 is CATSQEVHLTYGYTF. The CDR3 DNA sequence: TGTGCCACCTCCCAAGAAGTGCACCTGACCTATGGCTACACCTTC.

This clonotype was recorded at least ten times. The chain joins TRBV5-6 to TRBJ2-7, with D unclear. Germline V lookup: CDR1 SGHDT, CDR2 YYEEEE. The V end was cut by 4 bases, the J end by 4 bases, with 6 bases between. The CDR3 spans 11 residues. For the CDR3, the DNA is TGTGCCAGCAGCCCCGTATACGAGCAGTACTTC. Encoded protein: CASSPVYEQYF.

This clonotype was recorded a few times. The chain carries TRBV10-3 and TRBJ2-1, with unresolved D. The germline gives CDR1 ENHRY, CDR2 SYGVKD. Between the trimmed V and J ends, which lost 1 base and 5 bases, there was a span of 6 bases. The CDR3 runs 13 residues. The CDR3 sequence is CAISELKDNEQFF. The CDR3 nucleotides read TGTGCCATCAGTGAGTTGAAGGACAATGAGCAGTTCTTC.

This clonotype was picked up many times. The V and J genes are TRBV20-1 and TRBJ2-7, with 11 bases that match TRBD1. CDR1 and CDR2 from the germline V gene are DFQATT and SNEGSKA (reference sequence). The CDR3 totals 15 residues. With 1 base clipped from V and 3 bases from J, the junction kept 5 bases outside the gene matches. The CDR3 is CSARGTGGFIYEQYF. The CDR3 DNA reads as TGCAGTGCTAGAGGGACAGGGGGCTTTATCTACGAGCAGTACTTC.

This clonotype occurred many times. The rearrangement links TRBV12-3 or TRBV12-4 to TRBJ1-6; D uncertain. The CDR3 is 11 residues long. V was trimmed by 4 bases and J by 12 bases, leaving 7 bases between them. For the CDR3, the DNA is TGTGCCAGCAGTTCTCAAGGACCCCTCCACTTT. Encoded protein: CASSSQGPLHF.

The V call is TRBV7-2, the J call TRBJ2-7; D is ambiguous. The germline V and J ends were trimmed by 3 bases and 5 bases, with 14 bases remaining between them. The CDR3 is 14 residues long. Germline V gives CDR1 SGHTA, CDR2 FQGNSA. In DNA form, the CDR3 reads TGTGCCAGCAGCTTGGGTCGTAACTCGAACGAGCAGTACTTC. This gives the protein CASSLGRNSNEQYF.

On this clonotype itself: A read error may produce the germline difference seen at one junction end. The chain joins TRBV29-1 to TRBJ2-7, with 8 nucleotides matching TRBD1. Germline V lookup: CDR1 SQVTM, CDR2 ANQGSEA. CDR3 length: 14 residues. The CDR3 is CSIEERFDRGGQYF. The CDR3 nucleotides read TGCAGCATTGAAGAACGATTTGACAGGGGTGGGCAGTACTTC.

This clonotype was recorded at least ten times. In DNA, the CDR3 is TGTGCCAGCAGCCCCCCCGAAGACAGCGGCTTGGCCATATATTTT. Encoded protein: CASSPPEDSGLAIYF. The V gene is TRBV6-1, the J gene TRBJ1-3; the D gene is possibly TRBD1 (5 bases). Germline CDR1 and CDR2: MNHNS and SASEGT. The CDR3 is 15 residues long. The V and J ends lost 6 bases and 11 bases respectively, with 23 bases between them.

This clonotype has a count of ten or more. The rearrangement uses TRBV29-1 and TRBJ1-1, with no clear D. This CDR3 is built from 13 residues. Trimming removed 6 bases at V and 5 bases at J, with 16 bases between. Germline V gives CDR1 SQVTM, CDR2 ANQGSEA. This chain's CDR3 is CSVLKLGSTEAFF. The CDR3 DNA reads TGCAGCGTCCTTAAACTGGGGTCAACTGAAGCTTTCTTT. The entire variable domain, with the rest obtained from reference TRBV29-1 and TRBJ1-1, is as follows: SAVISQKPSRDICQRGTSLTIQCQVDSQVTMMFWYRQQPGQSLTLIATANQGSEATYESGFVIDKFPISRPNLTFSTLTVSNMSPEDSSIYLCSVLKLGSTEAFFGQGTRLTVV.

This clonotype has a count of ten or more. This chain uses TRBV19 with TRBJ1-5, with 9 positions matching TRBD1. Germline V gene sequence: CDR1 LNHDA, CDR2 SQIVND (reference sequence). The CDR3 spans 16 residues. With 5 bases clipped from V and 6 bases from J, the junction kept 11 bases outside the gene matches. CDR3 sequence: CASSVLDRGRLQPQHF. Written as DNA, the CDR3 is TGTGCCAGTAGTGTACTCGACAGGGGGAGGCTTCAGCCCCAGCATTTT.

This clonotype has ten or more counts. The chain uses TRBV24-1 and TRBJ2-5; the D gene is possibly TRBD1 (6 bases). V dropped 4 bases and J dropped 0 bases, with 11 bases sitting between them. Germline V CDR1 and CDR2: KGHDR, SFDVKD. This CDR3 is built from 15 residues. CDR3 nucleotide sequence: TGTGCCACCAGTGAGGGGACATCGTACCAAGAGACCCAGTACTTC. It encodes CATSEGTSYQETQYF.

This clonotype was seen only a few times. The chain combines TRBV12-3 or TRBV12-4 with TRBJ2-3, with 9 bases fitting TRBD2. J lost 2 bases, V lost 4 bases, and 4 bases had no gene match. CDR3 length: 15 residues. The CDR3 nucleotides are TGTGCCAGCAGTTCCCTAGCGGGGATCACAGATACGCAGTATTTT. Translating gives CASSSLAGITDTQYF.

There are many counts of this clonotype. The chain has TRBV28 and TRBJ2-7; D perhaps matches TRBD2 (6 bases). The V end lost 6 bases, the J end lost 5 bases, and 11 bases lay between the germline ends. In germline, CDR1 is MDHEN, CDR2 SYDVKM. The CDR3 length is 12 residues. CDR3 sequence reads: CASRTGVHEQYF. The CDR3 bases are TGTGCCAGCAGAACGGGAGTCCACGAGCAGTACTTC.

This clonotype has at least ten counts. This chain links TRBV6-2 or TRBV6-3 with TRBJ2-3; D not resolved. The germline V gene has CDR1 MNHEY and CDR2 SVGEGT. This CDR3 comprises 12 residues. The V end lost 4 bases, the J end lost 4 bases, and 6 bases lay between the germline ends. The CDR3 DNA sequence: TGTGCCAGCAGTTTCTCTCCAGATACGCAGTATTTT. This encodes CASSFSPDTQYF.

The chain recombines TRBV20-1 with TRBJ2-5; D is perhaps TRBD2 (7 bases). The V and J ends lost 6 bases and 4 bases respectively, with 24 bases between them. Germline-derived CDR1 and CDR2 are DFQATT and SNEGSKA (reference sequence). The CDR3 loop spans 16 amino acids. CDR3 nucleotide sequence: TGCAGTGCCGCTAGAGGGGGGGGCGGGAGTTTAGAGACCCAGTACTTC. Translating gives CSAARGGGGSLETQYF.

This clonotype was seen ten or more times. The chain combines TRBV11-2 with TRBJ2-7, with D possibly TRBD1 on 6 matching bases. The CDR3 consists of 15 residues. Germline CDR1 reads SGHAT; CDR2 reads FQNNGV. Trimming cost V 5 bases and J 2 bases, with 16 bases left between them. DNA of the CDR3: TGTGCCAGCAGCCCAGCCAGGGGAGTTGCCTACGAGCAGTACTTC. Protein sequence: CASSPARGVAYEQYF.

There are many counts of this clonotype. The genes are TRBV4-3 and TRBJ2-7, with 15 positions matching TRBD2. J lost 4 bases, V lost 4 bases, and 8 bases had no gene match. Germline V CDR1 and CDR2: LGHNA, YSLEER. The CDR3 runs 17 residues. CDR3 sequence: CASSRGLAGGPSYEQYF. CDR3 DNA: TGCGCCAGCAGCCGAGGACTAGCGGGAGGGCCCTCTTACGAGCAGTACTTC.

This clonotype was seen at least ten times. CDR3 region: CASTDRAAQPQHF. DNA for the CDR3: TGTGCCAGTACGGACAGGGCGGCGCAGCCCCAGCATTTT. V is TRBV19 and J is TRBJ1-5; 8 bases align to TRBD1. The CDR3 runs to 13 residues. Germline V gene data show CDR1 as LNHDA and CDR2 as SQIVND (reference sequence). Trimming cost V 7 bases and J 7 bases; bases outside gene matches: 6.

The chain recombines TRBV20-1 with TRBJ1-1; possibly TRBD1 for D (5 bases). V lost 6 bases to trimming and J lost 4 bases, with 18 bases between them. Germline CDR1 is DFQATT and CDR2 is SNEGSKA (reference sequence). This CDR3 spans 14 amino acids. The CDR3 DNA reads as TGCAGTGCCTGGGACCCCTCTTCCTCCACTGAAGCTTTCTTT. It codes for CSAWDPSSSTEAFF.